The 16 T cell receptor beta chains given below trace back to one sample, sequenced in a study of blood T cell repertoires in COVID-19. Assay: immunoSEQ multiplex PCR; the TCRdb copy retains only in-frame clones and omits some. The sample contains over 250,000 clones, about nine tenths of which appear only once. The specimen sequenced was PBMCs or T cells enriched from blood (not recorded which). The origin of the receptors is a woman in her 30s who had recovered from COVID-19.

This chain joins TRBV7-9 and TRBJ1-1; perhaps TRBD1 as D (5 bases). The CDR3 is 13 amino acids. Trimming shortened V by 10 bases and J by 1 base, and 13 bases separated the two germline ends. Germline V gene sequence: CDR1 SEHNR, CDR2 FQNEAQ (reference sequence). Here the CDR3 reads CAIAIDRNTEAFF. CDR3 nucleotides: TGTGCCATCGCGATCGACAGGAACACTGAAGCTTTCTTT.

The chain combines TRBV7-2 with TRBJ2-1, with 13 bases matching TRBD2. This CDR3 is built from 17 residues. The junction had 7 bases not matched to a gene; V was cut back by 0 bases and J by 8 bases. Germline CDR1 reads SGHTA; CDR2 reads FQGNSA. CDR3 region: CASSLARLAGGRDEQFF. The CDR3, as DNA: TGTGCCAGCAGCTTAGCGAGACTAGCGGGAGGCCGAGATGAGCAGTTCTTC.

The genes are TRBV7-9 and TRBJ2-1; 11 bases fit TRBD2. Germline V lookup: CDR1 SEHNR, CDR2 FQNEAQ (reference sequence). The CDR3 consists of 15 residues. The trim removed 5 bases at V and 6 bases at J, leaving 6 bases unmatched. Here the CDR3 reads CASSHSGRAPNEQFF. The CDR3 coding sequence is TGTGCCAGCAGCCATAGCGGGAGGGCCCCCAATGAGCAGTTCTTC.

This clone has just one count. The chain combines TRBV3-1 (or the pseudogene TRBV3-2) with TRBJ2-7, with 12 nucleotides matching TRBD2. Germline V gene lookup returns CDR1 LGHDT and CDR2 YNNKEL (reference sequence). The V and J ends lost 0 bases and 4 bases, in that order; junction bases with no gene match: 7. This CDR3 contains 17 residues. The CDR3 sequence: CASSQEVGLAGPYEQYF. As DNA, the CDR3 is TGTGCCAGCAGCCAAGAGGTAGGACTAGCGGGACCGTACGAGCAGTACTTC.

The CDR3 DNA is TGTGCCAGCAGCACTGACAGGTGGAACACTGAAGCTTTCTTT. This codes for CASSTDRWNTEAFF. The rearrangement joins TRBV11-1 to TRBJ1-1; perhaps TRBD1 as D (6 bases). This CDR3 is 14 amino acids long. Trimming took 5 bases from V and 1 from J, leaving 11 bases between them. Looked up from germline, CDR1 is SGHAT and CDR2 is FQDESV (reference sequence). Together with reference TRBV11-1 and TRBJ1-1, the CDR3 gives the full variable domain: EAEVAQSPRYKITEKSQAVAFWCDPISGHATLYWYRQILGQGPELLVQFQDESVVDDSQLPKDRFSAERLKGVDSTLKIQPAELGDSAMYLCASSTDRWNTEAFFGQGTRLTVV.

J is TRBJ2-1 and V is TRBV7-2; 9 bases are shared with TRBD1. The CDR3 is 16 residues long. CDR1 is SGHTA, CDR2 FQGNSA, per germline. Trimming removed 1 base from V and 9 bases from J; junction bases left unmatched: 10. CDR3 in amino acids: CASSLVSSTGGGEQFF. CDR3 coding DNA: TGTGCCAGCAGCTTAGTCTCTTCAACAGGGGGCGGTGAGCAGTTCTTC.

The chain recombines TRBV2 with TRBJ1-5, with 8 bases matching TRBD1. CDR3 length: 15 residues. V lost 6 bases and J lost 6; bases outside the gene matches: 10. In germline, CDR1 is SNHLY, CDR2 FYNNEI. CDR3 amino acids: CASRETTGGGQPQHF. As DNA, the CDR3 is TGTGCCAGCAGGGAAACCACAGGGGGGGGTCAGCCCCAGCATTTT.

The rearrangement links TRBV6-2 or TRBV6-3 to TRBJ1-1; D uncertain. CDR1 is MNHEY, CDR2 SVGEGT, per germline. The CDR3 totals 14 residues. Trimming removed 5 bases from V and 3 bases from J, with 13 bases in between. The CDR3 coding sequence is TGTGCCAGCAGTCAATATTATAGTGACACTGAAGCTTTCTTT. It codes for CASSQYYSDTEAFF.

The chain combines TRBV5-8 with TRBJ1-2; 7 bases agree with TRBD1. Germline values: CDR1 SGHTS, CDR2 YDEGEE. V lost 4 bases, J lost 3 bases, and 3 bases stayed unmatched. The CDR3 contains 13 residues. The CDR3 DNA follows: TGTGCCAGCAGCAGACAGGGCGACTATGGCTACACCTTC. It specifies CASSRQGDYGYTF.

The CDR3 DNA reads as TGTGCCAGCACCGCCAGACATTTTAGCAATCAGCCCCAGCATTTT. Its protein is CASTARHFSNQPQHF. J is TRBJ1-5 and V is TRBV28; D gene ambiguous. V gave up 7 bases and J gave up 0 bases, with 13 bases separating them. The length of the CDR3 is 15 residues. Germline CDR1 MDHEN, CDR2 SYDVKM.

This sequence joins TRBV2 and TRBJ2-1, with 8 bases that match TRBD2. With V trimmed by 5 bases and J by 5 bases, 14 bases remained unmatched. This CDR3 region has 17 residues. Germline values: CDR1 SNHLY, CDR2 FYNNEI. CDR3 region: CASSTSGRPPADNEQFF. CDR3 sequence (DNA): TGTGCCAGCAGTACTAGCGGAAGACCGCCCGCCGACAATGAGCAGTTCTTC.

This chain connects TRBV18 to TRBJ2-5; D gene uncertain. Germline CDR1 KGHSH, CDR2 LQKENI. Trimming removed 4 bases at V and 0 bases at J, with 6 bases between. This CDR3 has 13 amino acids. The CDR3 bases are TGTGCCAGCTCACGAGCATACCAAGAGACCCAGTACTTC. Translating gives CASSRAYQETQYF. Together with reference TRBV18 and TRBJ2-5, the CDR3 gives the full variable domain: NAGVMQNPRHLVRRRGQEARLRCSPMKGHSHVYWYRQLPEEGLKFMVYLQKENIIDESGMPKERFSAEFPKEGPSILRIQQVVRGDSAAYFCASSRAYQETQYFGPGTRLLVL.

Here the CDR3 reads CASSRTGTEAFF. CDR3 bases: TGTGCCAGCAGCCGGACAGGGACTGAAGCTTTCTTT. The chain recombines TRBV9 with TRBJ1-1; 8 bases fit TRBD1. Germline loops: CDR1 SGDLS, CDR2 YYNGEE. With 4 bases clipped from V and 5 bases from J, the junction kept 1 base outside the gene matches. This CDR3 spans 12 amino acids.

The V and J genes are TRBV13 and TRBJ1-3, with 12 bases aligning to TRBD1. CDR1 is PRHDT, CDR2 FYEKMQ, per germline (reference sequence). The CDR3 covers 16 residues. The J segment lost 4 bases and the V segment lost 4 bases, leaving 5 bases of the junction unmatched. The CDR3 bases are TGTGCCAGCAGCTACGGGACAGGGGGCGACGGAAACACCATATATTTT. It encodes CASSYGTGGDGNTIYF.

The CDR3 spells CASSLSPTGGDTYEQYF. As DNA, the CDR3 is TGTGCCAGCAGTTTATCCCCTACGGGAGGTGATACCTACGAGCAGTACTTC. This chain uses TRBV28 with TRBJ2-7; 7 bases fit TRBD2. Germline lookup yields CDR1 MDHEN and CDR2 SYDVKM. Trimming removed 1 base from V and 2 bases from J; junction bases left unmatched: 11. CDR3 length equals 17 residues.

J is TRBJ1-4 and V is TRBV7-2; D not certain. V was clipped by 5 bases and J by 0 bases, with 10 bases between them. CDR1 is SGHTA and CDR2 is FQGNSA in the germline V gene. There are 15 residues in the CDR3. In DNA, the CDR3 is TGTGCCAGCAGCCCGAGAGAAACAACTAATGAAAAACTGTTTTTT. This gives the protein CASSPRETTNEKLFF.